Each of the 9 T cell receptor beta chains below was sequenced from the same sample in a study of control samples from healthy donors and cancer patients. Profiling relied on immunoSEQ multiplex PCR, and the TCRdb table lists in-frame clones only, not all of them. The table has 51,000 or so clones, approximately 80% seen once. Sequences were obtained from blood. These receptors came from a man in his 70s in good health.

The table lists this clone with a few counts. The genes are TRBV14 and TRBJ2-2; 9 nucleotides line up with TRBD2. The germline gives CDR1 SGHDN, CDR2 FVKESK. The V gene end was trimmed by 0 bases and the J gene end by 6 bases; junction bases not matched to a gene: 11. This CDR3 has 18 amino acids. CDR3 DNA: TGTGCCAGCAGCCAAGATAGCGGGAGAGTCTTTAGAGCCGGGGAGCTGTTTTTT. Translation gives CASSQDSGRVFRAGELFF. Looking up the rest from reference TRBV14 and TRBJ2-2 gives the full variable domain: EAGVTQFPSHSVIEKGQTVTLRCDPISGHDNLYWYRRVMGKEIKFLLHFVKESKQDESGMPNNRFLAERTGGTYSTLKVQPAELEDSGVYFCASSQDSGRVFRAGELFFGEGSRLTVL.

The V gene is TRBV19, the J gene TRBJ1-3, with D maybe TRBD1 (6 bases). Germline loops: CDR1 LNHDA, CDR2 SQIVND (reference sequence). The CDR3 loop spans 14 amino acids. Between the trimmed V and J ends, which lost 3 bases and 8 bases, there was a span of 14 bases. In DNA form, the CDR3 reads TGTGCCAGTAGTATGTCTGAGCGGGGGCACACCATATATTTT. Translated, it gives CASSMSERGHTIYF.

In its sample, this clone was seen once. This chain uses TRBV2 with TRBJ1-3, with D unresolved. This CDR3 comprises 13 residues. Germline V CDR1 and CDR2: SNHLY, FYNNEI. Trimming cost V 8 bases and J 0 bases, with 8 bases left between them. The CDR3 reads CASSQDSGNTIYF. CDR3 DNA: TGTGCCAGCTCTCAGGACTCTGGAAACACCATATATTTT.

This chain connects TRBV2 to TRBJ2-1; TRBD2 agrees at 16 bases. CDR1 and CDR2 from the germline V gene are SNHLY and FYNNEI. The CDR3 runs 15 residues. V gave up 8 bases and J gave up 8 bases; unmatched junction bases: 6. CDR3 sequence: CASSGLAGGPDEQFF. CDR3 coding DNA: TGTGCCAGCTCGGGACTAGCGGGAGGGCCGGATGAGCAGTTCTTC.

The chain employs TRBV5-1 and TRBJ2-7, with D possibly being TRBD1 (6 bases). V was trimmed by 0 bases and J by 6 bases, leaving 16 bases between them. CDR3 size: 15 residues. Per the germline V gene, CDR1 is SGHRS and CDR2 is YFSETQ. The DNA of the CDR3 is TGCGCCAGCAGCTTGGATCCCGCAGGGGCGGGCGAGCAGTACTTC. This codes for CASSLDPAGAGEQYF.

The chain joins TRBV6-5 to TRBJ1-5, with D possibly TRBD1 on 5 matching bases. Trimming removed 6 bases from V and 1 base from J, with 13 bases in between. Germline V gene data show CDR1 as MNHEY and CDR2 as SVGAGI. The CDR3 consists of 15 residues. This CDR3 reads CASSPGRVSNQPQHF. The DNA of the CDR3 is TGTGCCAGCAGCCCAGGGAGGGTCAGCAATCAGCCCCAGCATTTT.

This chain uses TRBV5-8 with TRBJ2-7; 13 bases align to TRBD2. Germline values: CDR1 SGHTS, CDR2 YDEGEE. The trim removed 4 bases at V and 6 bases at J, leaving 10 bases unmatched. The CDR3 is 16 residues long. The CDR3 reads CASSQMTSGRQAEQYF. CDR3 coding DNA: TGTGCCAGCAGCCAAATGACTAGCGGGAGGCAGGCCGAGCAGTACTTC.

This clone has only a few counts. The chain employs TRBV5-1 and TRBJ1-5; the D gene is possibly TRBD1 (6 bases). The CDR3 has 14 amino acids. V lost 9 bases to trimming and J lost 5 bases, with 18 bases between them. Looked up from germline, CDR1 is SGHRS and CDR2 is YFSETQ. CDR3 amino acids: CATRLRGEDQPQHF. The CDR3 DNA is TGCGCCACCCGCCTAAGGGGGGAAGATCAGCCCCAGCATTTT.

The chain carries TRBV5-6 and TRBJ1-2; D may be TRBD1 (5 bases). Per germline, CDR1 SGHDT and CDR2 YYEEEE. Trimming pared 0 bases from V and 4 bases from J, leaving 10 bases between. The CDR3 is 14 residues long. This CDR3 is CASSLVGAPYGYTF. The CDR3 bases are TGTGCCAGCAGCTTGGTAGGGGCCCCCTATGGCTACACCTTC. Full variable domain (missing parts from reference TRBV5-6 and TRBJ1-2): DAGVTQSPTHLIKTRGQQVTLRCSPKSGHDTVSWYQQALGQGPQFIFQYYEEEERQRGNFPDRFSGHQFPNYSSELNVNALLLGDSALYLCASSLVGAPYGYTFGSGTRLTVV.